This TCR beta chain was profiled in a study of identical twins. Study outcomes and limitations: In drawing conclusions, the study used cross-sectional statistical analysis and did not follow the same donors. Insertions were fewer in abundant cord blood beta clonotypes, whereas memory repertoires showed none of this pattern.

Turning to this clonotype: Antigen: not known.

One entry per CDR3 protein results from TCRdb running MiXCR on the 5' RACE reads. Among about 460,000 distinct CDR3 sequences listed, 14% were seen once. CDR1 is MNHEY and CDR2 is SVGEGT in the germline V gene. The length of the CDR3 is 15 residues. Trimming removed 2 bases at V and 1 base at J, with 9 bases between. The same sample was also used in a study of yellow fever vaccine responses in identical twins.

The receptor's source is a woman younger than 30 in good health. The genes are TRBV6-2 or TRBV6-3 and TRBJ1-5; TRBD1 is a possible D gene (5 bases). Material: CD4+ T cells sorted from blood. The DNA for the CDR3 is TGTGCCAGCAGTTACCAGGGCATCAGCAATCAGCCCCAGCATTTT. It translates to CASSYQGISNQPQHF.